This T cell receptor (beta chain) comes out of a study of identical twins. Template switching, a step in the protocol, added a universal primer site, and cDNA carried unique molecular identifiers. TCRdb processed the 5' RACE reads anew with MiXCR; each CDR3 protein has one entry. The sample has nearly 650,000 distinct CDR3 sequences; roughly 7.1% are singletons. CDR3 size: 12 residues. V lost 7 bases and J 4 bases, leaving 11 bases between the germline ends. The germline gives CDR1 SNHLY, CDR2 FYNNEI. The same specimen was also included in a second study, on yellow fever vaccine responses in identical twins. That source adds: Twins' T cell vaccine responses reportedly looked partly convergent, partly personalized.

Sequenced sample: PBMCs. J is TRBJ2-7 and V is TRBV2; D possibly uses TRBD1 or TRBD2 (5 bases each). The origin of this receptor is a young woman in good health. DNA for the CDR3: TGTGCCAGCATAGGGACGGTTTACGAGCAGTACTTC. Protein sequence: CASIGTVYEQYF.